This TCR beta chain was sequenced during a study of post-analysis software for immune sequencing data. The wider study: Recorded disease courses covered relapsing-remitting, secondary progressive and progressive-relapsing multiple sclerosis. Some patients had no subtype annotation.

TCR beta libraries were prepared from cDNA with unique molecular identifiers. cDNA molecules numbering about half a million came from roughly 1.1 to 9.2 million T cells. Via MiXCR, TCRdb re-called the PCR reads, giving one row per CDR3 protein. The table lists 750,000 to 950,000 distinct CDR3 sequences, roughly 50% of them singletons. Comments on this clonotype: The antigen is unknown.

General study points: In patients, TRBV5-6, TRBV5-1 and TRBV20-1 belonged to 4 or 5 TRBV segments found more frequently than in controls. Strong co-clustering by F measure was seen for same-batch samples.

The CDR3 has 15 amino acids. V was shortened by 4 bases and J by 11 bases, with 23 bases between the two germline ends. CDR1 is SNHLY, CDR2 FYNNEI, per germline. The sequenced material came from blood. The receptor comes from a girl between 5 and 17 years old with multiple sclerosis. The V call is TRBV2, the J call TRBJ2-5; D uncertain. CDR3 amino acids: CASSVRGRTINEQYF. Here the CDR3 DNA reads TGTGCCAGCAGTGTACGTGGTCGGACGATCAATGAGCAGTACTTC.